This record covers a single T cell receptor beta chain. As yet, its antigen is unknown. Libraries were prepared by immunoSEQ multiplex PCR; TCRdb keeps only in-frame clonotypes and omits some of them. The repertoire has approximately 4,100 clones, around 70% of them found once; the top ten carry 7% to 10%. Documented time point: proximal margin of the surgical specimen (macroscopically non-inflamed). This sample stems from a study of T cell repertoires in ileal Crohn's disease. Study overall: About half received postoperative treatment, under 14 with thiopurines and around 18 anti-TNF.

Findings of the study overall: Sorted CD8 T cells held more high-frequency clones than CD4. Active smokers at surgery had more clonal expansions than non-smokers. Every patient over 26.8% clonality showed endoscopic recurrence.

Germline CDR1 is SGHDT and CDR2 is YYEEEE. The CDR3 sequence is 14 residues long. Trimming took 5 bases from V and 3 from J; bases not matched to a gene: 4. The source is an adult with Crohn's disease. The sample was ileal tissue. The genes are TRBV5-6 and TRBJ1-4; 7 bases agree with TRBD1. CDR3 region: CASRPRGANEKLFF. The CDR3, as DNA: TGTGCCAGCAGGCCCAGGGGGGCTAATGAAAAACTGTTTTTT.